These 25 T cell receptor beta chains share one sample of origin, sequenced in a study of cytomegalovirus exposure and HLA in healthy donors. The study ran its PCR with 60 Vbeta and 13 Jbeta primers. The repertoire was sequenced with immunoSEQ multiplex PCR; TCRdb's copy has only in-frame clones and lacks some. The sample lists fewer than 200,000 clones, roughly 87% seen once, with around 1% in the top ten. Source material: PBMCs. The origin of the receptors is a boy aged 2 to 10 in good health and CMV-seronegative.

The chain has TRBV7-9 and TRBJ2-1; perhaps TRBD2 as D (6 bases). The CDR3 covers 16 residues. CDR1 is SEHNR, CDR2 FQNEAQ, per germline (reference sequence). V dropped 5 bases and J dropped 5 bases, with 19 bases sitting between them. The CDR3, as DNA: TGTGCCAGCAGCCCACCTCGCGGGATACGCGACAATGAGCAGTTCTTC. Protein sequence: CASSPPRGIRDNEQFF.

V usage is TRBV28 and J usage is TRBJ1-1, with 11 bases matching TRBD1. Germline CDR1 reads MDHEN; CDR2 reads SYDVKM. Trimming removed 4 bases from V and 3 bases from J; junction bases left unmatched: 13. CDR3 length: 18 residues. The DNA of the CDR3 is TGTGCCAGCAGTTGGAACCCGGACAGGGGGCGCTCGGACACTGAAGCTTTCTTT. The encoded protein is CASSWNPDRGRSDTEAFF.

This chain connects TRBV10-3 to TRBJ2-5, with a tentative D call TRBD2 (6 bases). The CDR3 contains 15 residues. Per germline, CDR1 ENHRY and CDR2 SYGVKD. V lost 1 base, J lost 4 bases, and 13 bases lay in between. CDR3 loop: CAISEWGEGAETQYF. The CDR3 DNA reads as TGTGCCATCAGTGAGTGGGGGGAAGGTGCAGAGACCCAGTACTTC.

The CDR3 spells CASKLLAGGETQYF. CDR3 sequence (DNA): TGTGCCAGCAAGTTACTAGCGGGGGGGGAGACCCAGTACTTC. The V and J genes are TRBV6-1 and TRBJ2-5; 13 nucleotides agree with TRBD2. Germline CDR1 MNHNS, CDR2 SASEGT. J gave up 5 bases and V 7 bases, and 4 bases lay outside the gene matches. The CDR3 has 14 residues.

The chain recombines TRBV19 with TRBJ2-3; D possibly corresponds to TRBD1 (6 bases). The CDR3 is 15 amino acids. Germline values: CDR1 LNHDA, CDR2 SQIVND (reference sequence). The V gene lost 5 bases and the J gene lost 1 base, with 13 bases spanning the gap. CDR3: CASSYRALRTDTQYF. CDR3 DNA sequence: TGTGCCAGTAGTTACAGGGCCCTACGCACAGATACGCAGTATTTT.

This chain uses TRBV4-1 with TRBJ1-5; 8 nucleotides agree with TRBD1. Trimming at V came to 0 bases and at J to 3 bases, leaving 1 base not matched to a gene. Germline assignment: CDR1 MGHRA and CDR2 YSYEKL. The CDR3 extends over 15 amino acids. CDR3 amino acids: CASSQEDRANQPQHF. DNA of the CDR3: TGCGCCAGCAGCCAAGAGGACAGGGCCAATCAGCCCCAGCATTTT.

This chain joins TRBV9 and TRBJ1-1, with D perhaps matching TRBD1 (6 bases). The V gene's germline CDR1 is SGDLS and CDR2 YYNGEE. There are 14 residues in the CDR3. With 4 bases removed from V and 0 bases from J, the gap between germline ends came to 10 bases. The CDR3 nucleotides are TGTGCCAGCAGCCCCACAGGGCTGAACACTGAAGCTTTCTTT. Its protein is CASSPTGLNTEAFF.

V is TRBV5-1 and J is TRBJ2-5; the D is unclear. The J call may not be correct, given that the DNA end is closer to TRBJ2-7. Germline lookup yields CDR1 SGHRS and CDR2 YFSETQ. This CDR3 region has 14 residues. CDR3 coding DNA: TGCGCCAGCAGCTTTCACTGGGACTCCTACGAGCAGTACTTC. Protein: CASSFHWDSYEQYF.

This chain uses TRBV9 with TRBJ2-6, with D possibly matching TRBD1 (6 bases). CDR1 is SGDLS, CDR2 YYNGEE, per germline. Between the trimmed V and J ends, which lost 0 bases and 0 bases, there was a span of 10 bases. CDR3 length: 17 amino acids. CDR3 nucleotide sequence: TGTGCCAGCAGCGTAGTGGGGGCCAGCTCTGGGGCCAACGTCCTGACTTTC. This gives the protein CASSVVGASSGANVLTF.

The rearrangement uses TRBV28 and TRBJ2-3; D remains ambiguous. CDR3 size: 13 residues. Trimming pared 4 bases from V and 2 bases from J, leaving 7 bases between. In germline, CDR1 is MDHEN, CDR2 SYDVKM. Here the CDR3 reads CASSSRHTDTQYF. In DNA form, the CDR3 reads TGTGCCAGCAGTTCCAGACACACAGATACGCAGTATTTT.

The gene calls are TRBV6-5 and TRBJ1-2, with D perhaps TRBD1 (5 bases). V was clipped by 7 bases and J by 7 bases, with 22 bases between them. The CDR3 runs 15 residues. Germline values: CDR1 MNHEY, CDR2 SVGAGI. The CDR3 sequence: CASTPNQGVLGGYTF. The CDR3 region has the DNA TGTGCCAGCACCCCAAATCAAGGGGTCCTAGGTGGCTACACCTTC.

This clone has a handful of counts. The V call is TRBV7-9, the J call TRBJ2-1; tentative D call: TRBD2 (5 bases). Germline CDR1 SEHNR, CDR2 FQNEAQ (reference sequence). The CDR3 covers 12 residues. Between the trimmed V and J ends, which lost 3 bases and 8 bases, there was a span of 8 bases. The CDR3, as DNA: TGTGCCAGCAGCTTGGGAGTGGATGAGCAGTTCTTC. Its protein is CASSLGVDEQFF.

V and J are TRBV28 and TRBJ2-5; D not resolved. The DNA end is a closer match to TRBJ2-7, so the J assignment may be wrong. This CDR3 is 14 amino acids long. The V gene's germline CDR1 is MDHEN and CDR2 SYDVKM. CDR3: CASSPGSMPYEQYF. In DNA form, the CDR3 reads TGTGCCAGCAGTCCCGGGTCCATGCCCTACGAGCAGTACTTC.

The chain links TRBV5-6 to TRBJ2-7, with D tentatively TRBD2 (5 bases). The V and J ends lost 3 bases and 0 bases respectively, with 10 bases between them. The CDR3 is 14 amino acids. CDR1 and CDR2 (germline): SGHDT, YYEEEE. The CDR3 nucleotides are TGTGCCAGCAGCTACGCGGGTACCTCCTACGAGCAGTACTTC. This sequence encodes CASSYAGTSYEQYF.

In nucleotides, the CDR3 is TGTGCCAGCAGCTCACAGGGGGCGGGTTGGGCTTTCTTT. Translating gives CASSSQGAGWAFF. The chain uses TRBV11-2 and TRBJ1-1; 9 bases align to TRBD1. The CDR3 covers 13 residues. After removal of 4 bases from V and 11 bases from J, the junction contained 8 bases not matched to a gene. Germline V gene lookup returns CDR1 SGHAT and CDR2 FQNNGV.

This sequence joins TRBV4-1 and TRBJ2-5; maybe TRBD1 (5 bases). The J call is in doubt because the DNA end fits TRBJ2-7 better. This CDR3 contains 15 residues. Germline assignment: CDR1 MGHRA and CDR2 YSYEKL. The CDR3: CASSSHDSPTYEQYF. CDR3 DNA sequence: TGCGCCAGCAGCAGCCACGACAGCCCCACCTACGAGCAGTACTTC.

This clone was counted between two and nine times. The CDR3 spells CASSPNTGTNEKLFF. The CDR3 bases are TGCGCCAGCAGCCCTAACACAGGGACTAATGAAAAACTGTTTTTT. The rearrangement links TRBV5-1 to TRBJ1-4; perhaps TRBD1 as D (6 bases). The germline gives CDR1 SGHRS, CDR2 YFSETQ. Trimming left V 4 bases short and J 2 bases short, with 12 bases between. This CDR3 has 15 amino acids.

In its sample, this clone was seen a few times. The V call is TRBV9, the J call TRBJ2-7; 7 bases fit TRBD1. Looked up from germline, CDR1 is SGDLS and CDR2 is YYNGEE. V dropped 2 bases and J dropped 6; count of bases not matched to a gene: 5. There are 13 residues in the CDR3. CDR3 bases: TGTGCCAGCAGCGTCATAGGGGGCTCCGAGCAGTACTTC. The encoded protein is CASSVIGGSEQYF.

The chain combines TRBV5-1 with TRBJ2-3, with 13 bases lining up with TRBD2. The CDR3 contains 17 residues. The V and J ends lost 4 bases and 2 bases, in that order; junction bases with no gene match: 7. The germline gives CDR1 SGHRS, CDR2 YFSETQ. The CDR3 loop is CASSTLLAGGDTDTQYF. As DNA, the CDR3 is TGCGCCAGCAGCACGTTACTAGCGGGGGGGGACACAGATACGCAGTATTTT.

The chain recombines TRBV27 with TRBJ2-7; TRBD2 agrees at 8 bases. This CDR3 has 16 residues. Germline V gene data show CDR1 as MNHEY and CDR2 as SMNVEV (reference sequence). The trim removed 5 bases at V and 2 bases at J, leaving 11 bases unmatched. The DNA for the CDR3 is TGTGCCAGCAGTACCAGTTCTAGCGGGTATACCTACGAGCAGTACTTC. Translation gives CASSTSSSGYTYEQYF.

This chain connects TRBV13 to TRBJ2-7, with TRBD1 identical over 8 bases. The germline V gene encodes CDR1 PRHDT and CDR2 FYEKMQ (reference sequence). Trimming removed 2 bases from V and 2 bases from J; junction bases left unmatched: 2. This CDR3 region has 14 residues. CDR3 in amino acids: CASSLQGAAYEQYF. The CDR3 DNA reads as TGTGCCAGCAGCTTACAGGGGGCAGCCTACGAGCAGTACTTC.

The V and J genes are TRBV19 and TRBJ1-1; D may be TRBD1 (5 bases). The V end lost 7 bases, the J end lost 2 bases, and 20 bases lay between the germline ends. CDR3 length: 16 residues. Germline CDR1 is LNHDA and CDR2 is SQIVND (reference sequence). The CDR3 loop is CASTPTRPGRNTEAFF. The CDR3 DNA reads as TGTGCCAGTACCCCTACCCGTCCAGGGCGAAACACTGAAGCTTTCTTT.

V gene TRBV6-1 combines with J gene TRBJ1-5; tentative D call: TRBD1 (5 bases). Trimming removed 7 bases from V and 3 bases from J, with 7 bases in between. Germline CDR1 and CDR2: MNHNS and SASEGT. This CDR3 has 12 amino acids. The CDR3 coding sequence is TGTGCCAGCACAGGGTTCAATCAGCCCCAGCATTTT. Its protein product is CASTGFNQPQHF.

J is TRBJ2-3 and V is TRBV7-3; 8 positions agree with TRBD1. There are 16 residues in the CDR3. The trim removed 4 bases at V and 6 bases at J, leaving 12 bases unmatched. CDR1 and CDR2 from the germline V gene are SGHTA and FQGTGA. The CDR3 region is CASSSGPGQATDTQYF. In nucleotides, the CDR3 is TGTGCCAGCAGCTCGGGTCCGGGACAGGCAACGGATACGCAGTATTTT.

V usage is TRBV5-4 and J usage is TRBJ2-7, with 7 bases matching TRBD2. From germline, CDR1 is SGHNT and CDR2 YYREEE (reference sequence). V trimming: 4 bases; J trimming: 6 bases; junction bases outside the gene matches: 13. This CDR3 spans 15 amino acids. This CDR3 is CASSPPGREKGEQYF. DNA of the CDR3: TGTGCCAGCAGCCCCCCGGGGCGGGAGAAAGGCGAGCAGTACTTC.